A selection of T cell receptor beta chains follows, all from one sample in a study of shared clonotypes between healthy human individuals. Profiling relied on immunoSEQ multiplex PCR, and the TCRdb table lists in-frame clones only, not all of them. The sample contains 2 million to 2.5 million clones, around 92% of which appear only once. Sequencing used naive CD4+ T cells from PBMCs. These receptors were taken from a man aged 18 to 29 in good health. Some clones in this sample may be carry-over from other donors' samples. Both conserved end residues are part of each CDR3. The D gene is left open where the match is weak. Not all rows give a size; the values are once, few, many and, for expanded clones, a class.

d_gene: NA; abundance: NA; j_gene: TRBJ2-3; v_gene: TRBV2; CDR3nt: TGTGCCAGCAGTGTATTAGATACGCAGTATTTT; CDR3aa: CASSVLDTQYF
d_gene: NA; abundance: NA; j_gene: TRBJ1-3; v_gene: TRBV28; CDR3nt: TGTGCCAGCAGTTTCGGGGGGGACCCAATCGCTGGAAACACCATATATTTT; CDR3aa: CASSFGGDPIAGNTIYF
d_gene: NA; abundance: NA; j_gene: TRBJ2-5; v_gene: TRBV18; CDR3nt: TGTGCCAGCTCATCACAGGGTCAAGAGACCCAGTACTTC; CDR3aa: CASSSQGQETQYF
d_gene: NA; abundance: NA; j_gene: TRBJ2-2; v_gene: TRBV28; CDR3nt: TGTGCCAGCAGTTTACCACATAGGGGGGACACCGGGGAGCTGTTTTTT; CDR3aa: CASSLPHRGDTGELFF
d_gene: NA; abundance: NA; j_gene: TRBJ1-1; v_gene: TRBV9; CDR3nt: TGTGCCAGCAGCGTAGCGGTCATGAACACTGAAGCTTTCTTT; CDR3aa: CASSVAVMNTEAFF
d_gene: TRBD1; abundance: NA; j_gene: TRBJ2-7; v_gene: TRBV28; CDR3nt: TGTGCCAGCAGTCCGGGTCCCGGGACAGGGGTATTGGGCTTC; CDR3aa: CASSPGPGTGVLGF
d_gene: NA; abundance: NA; j_gene: TRBJ1-1; v_gene: TRBV5-6; CDR3nt: TGTGCCAGCAGCTTGTCGGGGTACACTGAAGCTTTCTTT; CDR3aa: CASSLSGYTEAFF
d_gene: NA; abundance: NA; j_gene: TRBJ2-7; v_gene: TRBV27; CDR3nt: TGTGCCAGCGGAGGCCCGCCCGCGAGGTCGGAGCGCGAGCAGTACTTC; CDR3aa: CASGGPPARSEREQYF
d_gene: NA; abundance: NA; j_gene: TRBJ1-1; v_gene: TRBV28; CDR3nt: TGTGCCAGCAGTTTAAATGCAGGTATGAACACTGAAGCTTTCTTT; CDR3aa: CASSLNAGMNTEAFF
d_gene: NA; abundance: NA; j_gene: TRBJ1-2; v_gene: TRBV7-3; CDR3nt: TGTGCCAGCAGCTTAGGACGTTCCAACTATGGCTACACCTTC; CDR3aa: CASSLGRSNYGYTF
d_gene: TRBD1; abundance: few; j_gene: TRBJ1-1; v_gene: TRBV5-1; CDR3nt: TGCGCCAGCAGCCCGGACAGGGGAGGGACTGAAGCTTTCTTT; CDR3aa: CASSPDRGGTEAFF
d_gene: NA; abundance: NA; j_gene: TRBJ1-5; v_gene: TRBV6-5; CDR3nt: TGTGCCAGCAGTTCCCCTGTGGGGTTAAGCAATCAGCCCCAGCATTTT; CDR3aa: CASSSPVGLSNQPQHF
d_gene: NA; abundance: NA; j_gene: TRBJ1-2; v_gene: TRBV7-2; CDR3nt: TGTGCCAGCAGCCCCCCGGGACTTCTCTATGGCTACACCTTC; CDR3aa: CASSPPGLLYGYTF
d_gene: TRBD2; abundance: NA; j_gene: TRBJ2-2; v_gene: TRBV7-2; CDR3nt: TGTGCCAGCAGCTCGGGGCGGGAGTCCGGGGAGCTGTTTTTT; CDR3aa: CASSSGRESGELFF
d_gene: TRBD1; abundance: NA; j_gene: TRBJ1-2; v_gene: TRBV2; CDR3nt: TGTGCCAGCAGTGCCCTAACAGGAGGACAGGGAGGCGGCTACACCTTC; CDR3aa: CASSALTGGQGGGYTF
d_gene: NA; abundance: NA; j_gene: TRBJ1-3; v_gene: TRBV7-9; CDR3nt: TGTGCCAGCAGCATAGGGGTTGGAAACACCATATATTTT; CDR3aa: CASSIGVGNTIYF
d_gene: NA; abundance: NA; j_gene: TRBJ2-4; v_gene: TRBV5-4; CDR3nt: TGTGCCAGCAGCCACTTGGACACGAACATTCAGTACTTC; CDR3aa: CASSHLDTNIQYF
d_gene: NA; abundance: NA; j_gene: TRBJ1-1; v_gene: TRBV29-1; CDR3nt: TGCAGCGTTGTAAGGCTTCTGAACACTGAAGCTTTCTTT; CDR3aa: CSVVRLLNTEAFF
d_gene: NA; abundance: NA; j_gene: TRBJ2-5; v_gene: TRBV11-2; CDR3nt: TGTGCCAGCAGCACGTCGGATTCTTCGGTCGGGACCCAGTACTTC; CDR3aa: CASSTSDSSVGTQYF
d_gene: NA; abundance: NA; j_gene: TRBJ2-2; v_gene: TRBV5-1; CDR3nt: TGCGCCAGCAGCTTGCAGGGAAGCACCGGGGAGCTGTTTTTT; CDR3aa: CASSLQGSTGELFF
d_gene: TRBD1; abundance: NA; j_gene: TRBJ1-4; v_gene: TRBV28; CDR3nt: TGTGCCAGCAGTTCGCTAGGACAGGGAGGAGGAAAACTGTTTTTT; CDR3aa: CASSSLGQGGGKLFF
d_gene: NA; abundance: NA; j_gene: TRBJ2-2; v_gene: TRBV2; CDR3nt: TGTGCCAGCAGTGAAAGGGCAGCCCTTGGGGCCGGGGAGCTGTTTTTT; CDR3aa: CASSERAALGAGELFF
d_gene: NA; abundance: NA; j_gene: TRBJ1-5; v_gene: TRBV28; CDR3nt: TGTGCCAGCAGTCCTTTTTTCAATTGGGCTTATAGCAATCAGCCCCAGCATTTT; CDR3aa: CASSPFFNWAYSNQPQHF
d_gene: TRBD1; abundance: NA; j_gene: TRBJ2-7; v_gene: TRBV7-9; CDR3nt: TGTGCCAGCAGCGACAGGGGGGTCAACGAGCAGTACTTC; CDR3aa: CASSDRGVNEQYF
d_gene: NA; abundance: NA; j_gene: TRBJ1-2; v_gene: TRBV7-9; CDR3nt: TGTGCCAGCAGCCTAGAGGCAAGTTCGGGCTACACCTTC; CDR3aa: CASSLEASSGYTF
d_gene: NA; abundance: NA; j_gene: TRBJ1-1; v_gene: TRBV6-5; CDR3nt: TGTGCCAGCAGACCCAGCGGGACCGCGCCGGATGAAGCTTTCTTT; CDR3aa: CASRPSGTAPDEAFF
d_gene: NA; abundance: NA; j_gene: TRBJ2-7; v_gene: TRBV5-1; CDR3nt: TGCGCCAGCAGCTTGGGCCCGGGGCCTACCTACGAGCAGTACTTC; CDR3aa: CASSLGPGPTYEQYF
d_gene: TRBD2; abundance: NA; j_gene: TRBJ2-2; v_gene: TRBV7-9; CDR3nt: TGTGCCAGCAGCTCCGTCAGCGGGACCGCCTCCGGGGAGCTGTTTTTT; CDR3aa: CASSSVSGTASGELFF
d_gene: NA; abundance: NA; j_gene: TRBJ2-3; v_gene: TRBV29-1; CDR3nt: TGCAGCGTTGAGGGGGCTAGCGGACGCACAGATACGCAGTATTTT; CDR3aa: CSVEGASGRTDTQYF
d_gene: TRBD1; abundance: NA; j_gene: TRBJ2-7; v_gene: TRBV10-3; CDR3nt: TGTGCCATCAGCGGGACAGGGGGCGTATACGAGCAGTACTTC; CDR3aa: CAISGTGGVYEQYF